The rows below give T cell receptor beta chains drawn from one sample of a study of cytomegalovirus exposure and HLA in healthy donors. Libraries were prepared by immunoSEQ multiplex PCR; TCRdb keeps only in-frame clonotypes and omits some of them. The repertoire holds 150,000 to 200,000 clones, with roughly 80% as singletons. Sequencing was carried out using PBMCs. The receptors were gathered from a human donor in good health. CDR3s include the opening cysteine and the closing phenylalanine or tryptophan. D genes are given only for firm matches. Expanded clones get a size class; other rows say once, few or many, or leave the size out.

v_gene	d_gene	abundance	j_gene	len	CDR3aa	CDR3nt
TRBV7-9	TRBD1	NA	TRBJ1-4	17	CASSSDSQGASSEKLFF	TGTGCCAGCAGCTCAGACAGTCAGGGGGCTAGTAGTGAAAAACTGTTTTTT
TRBV7-6	TRBD2	once	TRBJ2-3	15	CASSQRAGGTDTQYF	TGTGCCAGCAGCCAGCGAGCGGGGGGCACAGATACGCAGTATTTT
TRBV2	TRBD1	NA	TRBJ1-1	14	CASRETGGRTEAFF	TGTGCCAGCAGGGAGACAGGGGGCAGGACTGAAGCTTTCTTT
TRBV18	NA	NA	TRBJ1-1	13	CASSPGSGTEAFF	TGTGCCAGCTCACCAGGGTCGGGCACTGAAGCTTTCTTT
TRBV21-1	NA	NA	TRBJ2-2	14	CASRGRSSTGELFF	TGTGCCAGCAGGGGGCGTAGTAGCACCGGGGAGCTGTTTTTT
TRBV4-1	TRBD1	NA	TRBJ2-5	15	CASSPTRDRQETQYF	TGCGCCAGCAGCCCCACCCGGGACAGACAAGAGACCCAGTACTTC
TRBV7-2	TRBD2	NA	TRBJ2-3	15	CASSLAGGNTDTQYF	TGTGCCAGCAGCCTAGCGGGGGGAAACACAGATACGCAGTATTTT
TRBV4-1	NA	NA	TRBJ2-4	16	CASSRKTDSSKNIQYF	TGCGCCAGCAGCCGCAAAACGGACAGCAGCAAAAACATTCAGTACTTC
TRBV2	NA	NA	TRBJ1-3	16	CASSEALHRVGNTIYF	TGTGCCAGCAGTGAAGCGCTTCATCGGGTTGGAAACACCATATATTTT
TRBV21-1	NA	once	TRBJ1-5	15	CARVYAGQGYQPQHF	TGTGCCAGGGTATACGCGGGACAGGGGTATCAGCCCCAGCATTTT
TRBV5-4	TRBD2	NA	TRBJ2-7	15	CASSPGLAGIGEQYF	TGTGCCAGCAGCCCTGGACTAGCGGGGATCGGCGAGCAGTACTTC
TRBV5-8	NA	NA	TRBJ2-7	17	CASSLGALLGPSYEQYF	TGTGCCAGCAGCTTGGGGGCCCTCCTGGGCCCCTCCTACGAGCAGTACTTC